This paragraph covers one TCR beta chain sequence. Its target is not known. PCR primers comprised 60 Vbeta and 13 Jbeta primers. TCRdb's copy holds only in-frame clones and misses some; the assay was immunoSEQ multiplex PCR. The data show 95,000 to 150,000 clones, with roughly 76% seen just once and 2.1% held by the top ten. These data are taken from a study of cytomegalovirus exposure and HLA in healthy donors. Study findings and constraints: A later analysis linked a missense variant in DCLRE1C to the trimming of TCR beta V and J genes.

The CDR3 covers 14 residues. V dropped 3 bases and J dropped 3 bases, with 10 bases sitting between them. Germline V gene sequence: CDR1 LNHDA, CDR2 SQIVND (reference sequence). The TCR comes from a man aged 25 to 40 in good health and CMV-seronegative. The sample was PBMCs. The chain carries TRBV19 and TRBJ2-3, with D perhaps matching TRBD1 (6 bases). The CDR3 protein is CASSIRGGTDTQYF. The CDR3 nucleotides read TGTGCCAGTAGTATCCGAGGGGGTACAGATACGCAGTATTTT.